These 3 T cell receptor beta chains were sequenced from one sample in a study of T-cell reconstitution after alpha-beta-depleted transplantation in children. A TCRbeta library incorporating unique molecular identifiers was prepared. TCRdb re-analysed the PCR reads in MiXCR, keeping a single row per CDR3 protein. The sample has more than 120,000 distinct CDR3 sequences; 8.8% are singletons. The starting material was PBMCs, mostly from graft donor cells, obtained 180 days after TCRalphabeta/CD19-depleted stem cell transplant. These receptors were obtained from a female patient aged 2-10 years who had a stem cell transplant for congenital amegakaryocytic thrombocytopenia, so the T cells may come from the graft donor.

There are a few counts of this clonotype. The rearrangement links TRBV7-2 to TRBJ2-7; TRBD2 matches at 9 bases. V lost 4 bases, J lost 2 bases, and 9 bases stayed unmatched. CDR3 length: 16 residues. Germline-derived CDR1 and CDR2 are SGHTA and FQGNSA. Here the CDR3 DNA reads TGTGCCAGCAGCTCAACGATGACTAGCGGACCCTACGAGCAGTACTTC. The encoded protein is CASSSTMTSGPYEQYF.

Many counts were recorded for this clonotype. V and J are TRBV12-3 or TRBV12-4 and TRBJ2-3, with 10 bases aligning to TRBD1. CDR3 size: 19 residues. V was clipped by 5 bases and J by 0 bases; unmatched bases: 14. CDR3 DNA: TGTGCCAGCAGTCTTTTCGGGGGACAGGGGTTGAGGAGCACAGATACGCAGTATTTT. Encoded protein: CASSLFGGQGLRSTDTQYF.

This chain connects TRBV7-9 to TRBJ2-2; 12 bases match TRBD2. Unmatched junction bases numbered 13, after V lost 5 bases and J lost 9 bases. Looked up from germline, CDR1 is SEHNR and CDR2 is FQNEAQ (reference sequence). The CDR3 contains 17 residues. The CDR3 spells CASSISGTSGFSRELFF. CDR3 DNA: TGTGCCAGCAGCATCTCCGGGACTAGCGGGTTCAGTCGGGAGCTGTTTTTT.